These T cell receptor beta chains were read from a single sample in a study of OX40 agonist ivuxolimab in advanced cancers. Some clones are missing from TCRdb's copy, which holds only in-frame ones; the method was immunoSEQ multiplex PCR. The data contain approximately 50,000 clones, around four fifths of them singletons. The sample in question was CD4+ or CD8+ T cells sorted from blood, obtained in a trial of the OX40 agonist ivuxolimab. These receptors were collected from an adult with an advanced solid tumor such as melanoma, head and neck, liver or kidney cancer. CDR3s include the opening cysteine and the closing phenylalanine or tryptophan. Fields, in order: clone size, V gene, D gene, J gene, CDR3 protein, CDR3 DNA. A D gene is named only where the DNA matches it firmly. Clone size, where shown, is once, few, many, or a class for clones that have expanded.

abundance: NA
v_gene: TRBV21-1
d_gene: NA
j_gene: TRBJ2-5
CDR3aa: CASSKGDRTQETQYF
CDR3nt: TGTGCCAGCAGCAAAGGGGACAGGACACAAGAGACCCAGTACTTC

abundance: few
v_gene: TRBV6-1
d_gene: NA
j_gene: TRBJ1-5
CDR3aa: CASRPSTDQPQHF
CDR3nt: TGTGCCAGCCGCCCCAGTACCGATCAGCCCCAGCATTTT

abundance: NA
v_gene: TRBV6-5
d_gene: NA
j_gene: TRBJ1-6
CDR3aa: CASSSGFQGNSPLHF
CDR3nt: TGTGCCAGCAGTTCAGGGTTCCAGGGTAATTCACCCCTCCACTTT

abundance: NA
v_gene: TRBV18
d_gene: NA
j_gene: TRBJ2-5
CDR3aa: CASSPKQETQYF
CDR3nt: TGTGCCAGCTCACCTAAGCAAGAGACCCAGTACTTC

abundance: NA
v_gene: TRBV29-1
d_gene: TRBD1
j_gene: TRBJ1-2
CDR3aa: CSVESAGQGVSGYTF
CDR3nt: TGCAGCGTTGAATCGGCTGGACAGGGGGTGAGCGGCTACACCTTC

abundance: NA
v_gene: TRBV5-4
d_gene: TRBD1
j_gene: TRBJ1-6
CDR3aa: CASSPGQGKTYNSPLHF
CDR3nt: TGTGCCAGCAGCCCGGGACAGGGTAAAACCTATAATTCACCCCTCCACTTT

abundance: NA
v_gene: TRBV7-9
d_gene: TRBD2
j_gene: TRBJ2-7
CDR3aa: CASSLEGEVAGGYEQYF
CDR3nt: TGTGCCAGCAGCTTAGAAGGGGAAGTAGCGGGGGGTTACGAGCAGTACTTC

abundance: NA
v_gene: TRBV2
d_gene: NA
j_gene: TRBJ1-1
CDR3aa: CASSGTAEAFF
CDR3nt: TGTGCCAGCAGTGGGACCGCTGAAGCTTTCTTT

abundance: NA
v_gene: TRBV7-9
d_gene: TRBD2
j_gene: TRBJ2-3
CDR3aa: CASSLVAGGDTQYF
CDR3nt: TGTGCCAGCAGCTTAGTAGCGGGAGGAGATACGCAGTATTTT

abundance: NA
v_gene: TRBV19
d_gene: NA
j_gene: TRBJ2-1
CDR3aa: CATSWAVHNEQFF
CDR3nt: TGTGCCACCTCTTGGGCAGTCCACAATGAGCAGTTCTTC

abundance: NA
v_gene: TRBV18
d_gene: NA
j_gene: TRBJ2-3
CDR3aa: CASSPLHGLSTDTQYF
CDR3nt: TGTGCCAGCTCACCTCTCCACGGTTTAAGCACAGATACGCAGTATTTT

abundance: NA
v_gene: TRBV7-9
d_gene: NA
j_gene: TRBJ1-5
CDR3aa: CASSLDSNQPQHF
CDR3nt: TGTGCCAGCAGCTTAGATAGCAATCAGCCCCAGCATTTT

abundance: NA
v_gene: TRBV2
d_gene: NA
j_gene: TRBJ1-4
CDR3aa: CASVLDNSSNEKLFF
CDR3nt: TGTGCCAGCGTATTGGACAATTCGAGTAATGAAAAACTGTTTTTT

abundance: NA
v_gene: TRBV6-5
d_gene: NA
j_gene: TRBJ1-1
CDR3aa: CASSYSGFYGNTEAFF
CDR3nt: TGTGCCAGCAGTTACTCTGGGTTTTATGGGAACACTGAAGCTTTCTTT

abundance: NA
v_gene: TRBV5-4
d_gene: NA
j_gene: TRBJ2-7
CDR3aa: CARSLRWVFEQYF
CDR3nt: TGTGCCAGAAGCTTGAGGTGGGTGTTCGAGCAGTACTTC

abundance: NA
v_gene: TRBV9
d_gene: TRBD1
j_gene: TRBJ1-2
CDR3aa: CASSVDRGTVYGYTF
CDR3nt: TGTGCCAGCAGCGTAGACAGGGGGACGGTCTATGGCTACACCTTC

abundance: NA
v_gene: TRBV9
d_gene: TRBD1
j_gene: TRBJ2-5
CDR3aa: CASSEGTGWETQYF
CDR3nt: TGTGCCAGCAGCGAGGGGACAGGGTGGGAGACCCAGTACTTC

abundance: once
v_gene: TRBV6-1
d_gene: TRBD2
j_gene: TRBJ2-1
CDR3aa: CASSLSGGSLYEQFF
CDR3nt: TGTGCCAGCAGTCTTAGCGGGGGATCCCTCTATGAGCAGTTCTTC

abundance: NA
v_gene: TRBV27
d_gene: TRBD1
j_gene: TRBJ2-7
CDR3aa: CASRRGQGAYEQYF
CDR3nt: TGTGCCAGCAGAAGGGGACAGGGAGCCTACGAGCAGTACTTC

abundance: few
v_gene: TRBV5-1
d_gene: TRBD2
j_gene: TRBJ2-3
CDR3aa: CASSLVPSGEHADTQYF
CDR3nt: TGCGCCAGCAGCTTGGTGCCTAGCGGGGAGCATGCAGATACGCAGTATTTT

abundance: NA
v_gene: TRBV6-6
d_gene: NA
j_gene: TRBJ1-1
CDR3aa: CASSYRLEVEAFF
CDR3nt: TGTGCCAGCAGTTACAGACTGGAAGTTGAAGCTTTCTTT

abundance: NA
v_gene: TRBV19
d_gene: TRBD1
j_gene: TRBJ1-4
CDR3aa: CASSIRGQEKLFF
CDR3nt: TGTGCCAGTAGTATTAGGGGGCAGGAAAAACTGTTTTTT

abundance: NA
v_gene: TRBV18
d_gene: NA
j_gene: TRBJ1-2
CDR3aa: CASSPNRQGGYGYTF
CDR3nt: TGTGCCAGCTCACCAAATCGTCAGGGTGGGTATGGCTACACCTTC

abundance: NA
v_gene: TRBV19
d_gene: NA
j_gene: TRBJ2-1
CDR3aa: CASSMNPGRYNEQFF
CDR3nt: TGTGCCAGTAGTATGAACCCGGGACGCTACAATGAGCAGTTCTTC

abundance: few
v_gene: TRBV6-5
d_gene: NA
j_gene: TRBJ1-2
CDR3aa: CASRSEANYGYTF
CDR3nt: TGTGCCAGCCGGTCAGAAGCTAACTATGGCTACACCTTC

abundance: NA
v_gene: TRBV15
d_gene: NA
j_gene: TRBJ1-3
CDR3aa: CATSRGVGNTIYF
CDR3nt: TGTGCCACCAGCAGAGGGGTCGGAAACACCATATATTTT

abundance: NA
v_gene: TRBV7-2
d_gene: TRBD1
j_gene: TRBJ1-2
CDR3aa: CASSLGGQRPRGYTF
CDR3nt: TGTGCCAGCAGCTTAGGGGGACAGCGGCCCCGGGGCTACACCTTC

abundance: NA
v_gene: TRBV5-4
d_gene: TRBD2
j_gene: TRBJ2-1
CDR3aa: CASSLRTSSSEQFF
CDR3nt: TGTGCCAGCAGCTTGAGGACTAGTTCGAGTGAGCAGTTCTTC

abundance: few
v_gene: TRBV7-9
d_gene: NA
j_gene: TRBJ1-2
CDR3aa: CASSLTGMNYGYTF
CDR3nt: TGTGCCAGCAGCTTAACCGGGATGAACTATGGCTACACCTTC

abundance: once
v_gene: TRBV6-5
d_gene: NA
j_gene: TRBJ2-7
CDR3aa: CASSNGTRKKGEQYF
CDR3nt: TGTGCCAGCAGTAACGGGACCCGCAAAAAAGGCGAGCAGTACTTC

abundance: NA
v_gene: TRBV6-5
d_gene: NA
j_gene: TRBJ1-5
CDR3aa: CATTRLPNQPQHF
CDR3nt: TGTGCCACCACCAGGTTACCAAATCAGCCCCAGCATTTT

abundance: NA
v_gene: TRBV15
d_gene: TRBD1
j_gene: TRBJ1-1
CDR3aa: CATSRMDRGVSEAFF
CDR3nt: TGTGCCACCAGCCGAATGGACAGGGGGGTGTCTGAAGCTTTCTTT

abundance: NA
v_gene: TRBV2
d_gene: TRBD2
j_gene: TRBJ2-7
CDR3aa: CASSGQAVYEQYF
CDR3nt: TGTGCCAGTAGCGGGCAAGCGGTGTACGAGCAGTACTTC

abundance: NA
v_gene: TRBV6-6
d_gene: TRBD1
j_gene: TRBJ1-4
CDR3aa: CASTQHGTGGEKLFF
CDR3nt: TGTGCCAGCACTCAGCATGGGACAGGGGGTGAAAAACTGTTTTTT

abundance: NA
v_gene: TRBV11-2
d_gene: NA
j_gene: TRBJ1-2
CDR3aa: CASSLDGPVNYGYTF
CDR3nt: TGTGCCAGCAGCTTAGACGGACCGGTTAACTATGGCTACACCTTC

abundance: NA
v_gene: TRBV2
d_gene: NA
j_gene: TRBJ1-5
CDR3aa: CASSQDSGSSNQPQHF
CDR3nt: TGTGCCAGCAGTCAGGATTCGGGCAGCTCGAATCAGCCCCAGCATTTT

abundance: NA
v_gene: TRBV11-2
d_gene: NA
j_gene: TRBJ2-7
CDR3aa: CASSPSGITYEQYF
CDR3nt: TGTGCCAGCAGCCCCTCCGGGATTACCTACGAGCAGTACTTC

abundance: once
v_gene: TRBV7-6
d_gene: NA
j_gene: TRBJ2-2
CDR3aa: CASSRTVNTGELFF
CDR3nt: TGTGCCAGCAGCCGGACAGTGAACACCGGGGAGCTGTTTTTT

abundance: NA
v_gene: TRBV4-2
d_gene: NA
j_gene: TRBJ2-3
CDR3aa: CASSQERQGRGTDTQYF
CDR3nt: TGTGCCAGCAGCCAAGAACGCCAGGGGAGAGGCACAGATACGCAGTATTTT

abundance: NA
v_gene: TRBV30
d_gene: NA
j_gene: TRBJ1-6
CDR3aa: CAWSSQSYNSPLHF
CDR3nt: TGTGCCTGGAGTTCTCAGTCCTATAATTCACCCCTCCACTTT

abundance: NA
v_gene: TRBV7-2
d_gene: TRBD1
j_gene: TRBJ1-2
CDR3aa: CASSPPGGRGGYTF
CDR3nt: TGTGCCAGCAGCCCGCCAGGGGGGCGCGGAGGCTACACCTTC

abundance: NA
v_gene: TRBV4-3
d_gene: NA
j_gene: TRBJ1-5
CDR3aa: CASSQVAGNQPQHF
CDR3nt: TGCGCCAGCAGCCAAGTTGCGGGCAATCAGCCCCAGCATTTT

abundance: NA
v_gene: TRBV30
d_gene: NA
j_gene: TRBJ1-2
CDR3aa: CAWSVMGFRGGGYTF
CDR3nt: TGTGCCTGGAGTGTCATGGGGTTTCGGGGTGGTGGCTACACCTTC

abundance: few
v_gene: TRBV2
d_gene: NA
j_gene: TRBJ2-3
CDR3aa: CAILGAADTQYF
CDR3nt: TGTGCCATCCTGGGCGCCGCAGATACGCAGTATTTT

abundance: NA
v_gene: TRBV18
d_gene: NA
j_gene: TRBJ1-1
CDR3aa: CASSGTLMNTEAFF
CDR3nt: TGTGCCAGCTCAGGGACACTGATGAACACTGAAGCTTTCTTT

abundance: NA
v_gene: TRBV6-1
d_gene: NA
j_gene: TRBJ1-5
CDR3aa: CASSDLAGSQPQHF
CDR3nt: TGTGCCAGCAGTGATTTGGCAGGGTCGCAGCCCCAGCATTTT

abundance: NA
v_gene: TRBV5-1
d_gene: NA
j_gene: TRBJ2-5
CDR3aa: CASSWGPNDQGETQYF
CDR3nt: TGCGCCAGCAGCTGGGGGCCTAACGACCAGGGAGAGACCCAGTACTTC

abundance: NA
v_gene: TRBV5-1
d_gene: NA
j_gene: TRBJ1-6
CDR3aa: CASSLTTGNSPLHF
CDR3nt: TGCGCCAGCAGCTTGACGACTGGGAATTCACCCCTCCACTTT

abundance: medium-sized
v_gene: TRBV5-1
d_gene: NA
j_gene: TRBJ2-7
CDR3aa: CASSLTGTNEQYF
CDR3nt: TGCGCCAGCAGCTTAACCGGGACGAACGAGCAGTACTTC

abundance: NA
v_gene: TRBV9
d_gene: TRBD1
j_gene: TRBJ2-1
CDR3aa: CASSPGQANNEQFF
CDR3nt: TGTGCCAGCAGCCCGGGACAGGCTAACAATGAGCAGTTCTTC

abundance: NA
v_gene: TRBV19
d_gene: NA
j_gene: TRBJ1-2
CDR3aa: CASIRTGANYGYTF
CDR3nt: TGTGCCAGTATTCGCACAGGAGCTAACTATGGCTACACCTTC

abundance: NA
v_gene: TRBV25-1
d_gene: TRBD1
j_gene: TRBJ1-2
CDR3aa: CASNRGQGHGYTF
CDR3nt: TGTGCCAGCAACAGGGGACAGGGTCATGGCTACACCTTC

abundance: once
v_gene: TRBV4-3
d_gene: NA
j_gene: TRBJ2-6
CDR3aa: CASSLGRTPSGANVLTF
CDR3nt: TGCGCCAGCAGCCTCGGCAGGACTCCCTCTGGGGCCAACGTCCTGACTTTC

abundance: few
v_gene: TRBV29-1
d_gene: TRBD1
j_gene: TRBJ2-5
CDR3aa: CSVPGQVSKETQYF
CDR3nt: TGCAGCGTTCCCGGACAGGTATCCAAAGAGACCCAGTACTTC

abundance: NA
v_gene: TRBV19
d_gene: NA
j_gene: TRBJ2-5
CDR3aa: CASSNSVEALETQYF
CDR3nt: TGTGCCAGTAGTAATTCGGTTGAAGCGTTGGAGACCCAGTACTTC

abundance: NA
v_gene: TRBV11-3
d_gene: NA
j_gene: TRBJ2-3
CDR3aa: CASSPIGLGTDTQYF
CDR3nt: TGTGCCAGCAGTCCGATAGGTTTGGGCACAGATACGCAGTATTTT

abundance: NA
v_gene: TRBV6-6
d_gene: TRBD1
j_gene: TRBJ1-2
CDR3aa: CASSSGQRGYTF
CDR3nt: TGTGCCAGCAGTTCGGGACAGAGGGGCTACACCTTC

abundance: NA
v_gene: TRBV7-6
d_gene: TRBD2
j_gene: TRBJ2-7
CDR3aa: CASSLVSGSSYEQYF
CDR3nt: TGTGCCAGCAGCTTAGTTAGCGGGAGCTCCTACGAGCAGTACTTC

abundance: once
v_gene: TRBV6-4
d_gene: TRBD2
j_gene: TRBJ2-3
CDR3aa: CASSDPNRASGFTDTQYF
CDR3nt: TGTGCCAGCAGTGACCCAAACAGGGCTAGCGGGTTCACAGATACGCAGTATTTT